A single sample is the source of the 7 T cell receptor beta chains below, sequenced in a study of T cell clonality in common variable immunodeficiency. The repertoire was sequenced with immunoSEQ multiplex PCR; TCRdb's copy has only in-frame clones and lacks some. This sample has around 40,000 clones and no singletons, with around 2.1% in the ten largest. The specimen was peripheral blood mononuclear cells. These receptors came from a person aged 18 to 75 in good health.

This clone was observed many times. The CDR3 extends 3 residues past the end of the read, so its final part is completed from the germline J gene. This rearrangement joins TRBV14 to TRBJ2-2; 8 nucleotides match TRBD1. The CDR3 sequence is 15 residues long. CDR1 is SGHDN, CDR2 FVKESK, per germline. V lost 3 bases and J lost 4; bases outside the gene matches: 4. The CDR3 bases that were read are TGTGCCAGCAGCCAGGGACAGGCGTCCACCGGGGAG. This gives the protein CASSQGQASTGE. The full CDR3 is CASSQGQASTGELFF.

Comments on this clone: The read comes to an end 3 residues before the CDR3 does, leaving the germline J gene to fill in the end. V usage is TRBV6-2 or TRBV6-3 and J usage is TRBJ1-2; the match to TRBD1 covers 7 bases. Germline lookup yields CDR1 MNHEY and CDR2 SVGEGT. The CDR3 totals 16 residues. The covered CDR3 bases are TGTGCCAGCAGTTCCGATGACCGACAGGGAGTCGGGGAC. Translated, it gives CASSSDDRQGVGD. The CDR3 as a whole reads CASSSDDRQGVGDYTF.

This clone was detected only a few times. The observed sequence ends 3 residues before the CDR3 terminus, with the missing tail filled in from the germline J gene. This chain uses TRBV30 with TRBJ2-4; D is perhaps TRBD2 (5 bases). The V gene's germline CDR1 is GTSNPN and CDR2 SVGIG (reference sequence). This CDR3 is built from 14 residues. The CDR3 reads CAWSPGFGGYGQYF. Incomplete CDR3 DNA: TGTGCCTGGAGTCCCGGGTTCGGAGGTTATGGT.

A few counts support this clone. The read comes to an end 3 residues before the CDR3 does, leaving the germline J gene to fill in the end. V and J are TRBV11-1 and TRBJ2-2; weak D call: TRBD2 (5 bases). This CDR3 has 15 residues. CDR1 is SGHAT, CDR2 FQDESV, per germline (reference sequence). V was cut by 5 bases and J by 0 bases, with 10 bases left in between. Partial CDR3 DNA: TGTGCCAGCAGCCAAAGCGGCGCGAACACCGGGGAG. Amino acid sequence: CASSQSGANTGE. The CDR3 as a whole reads CASSQSGANTGELFF.

This clone was detected ten times or more. The read terminates 3 residues ahead of where the CDR3 ends, so the germline J gene completes it. The V call is TRBV2, the J call TRBJ2-6, with a weak D call TRBD1 (6 bases). The CDR3 is made up of 15 amino acids. Trimming cost V 3 bases and J 4 bases, with 10 bases left between them. Germline assignment: CDR1 SNHLY and CDR2 FYNNEI. CDR3 sequence reads: CASSEPGAGANVLTF. CDR3 DNA (partial): TGTGCCAGCAGTGAGCCAGGGGCAGGGGCCAACGTC.

Ten or more counts support this clone. The missing CDR3 end, 3 residues past where the read stops, is filled in from the germline J gene. The chain joins TRBV19 to TRBJ2-7, with D perhaps TRBD1 (6 bases). There are 13 residues in the CDR3. Trimming left V 5 bases short and J 3 bases short, with 11 bases between. Germline CDR1 reads LNHDA; CDR2 reads SQIVND (reference sequence). The sequenced CDR3 bases are TGTGCCAGTAGTCCTGGACAGCTCTACGAG. Translating it yields CASSPGQLYE. The complete CDR3 sequence is CASSPGQLYEQYF.

This clone was recorded many times. The read terminates 3 residues before the CDR3 end, so the remaining end is supplied by the germline J gene. V is TRBV19 and J is TRBJ2-3; no definite D call. The CDR3 has 15 amino acids. The germline CDR1 and CDR2 sequences are LNHDA and SQIVND (reference sequence). V lost 2 bases and J 2 bases, leaving 11 bases between the germline ends. CDR3 loop: CASSISKAHTDTQYF. The sequenced CDR3 bases are TGTGCCAGTAGTATATCGAAGGCTCACACAGATACG.